These 21 T cell receptor beta chains share one sample of origin, sequenced in a study of OX40 agonist ivuxolimab in advanced cancers. The library was produced with the immunoSEQ multiplex PCR assay. TCRdb holds this immuneACCESS table with in-frame rearrangements only. Some clones are missing; in checked studies, unresolved V genes explain under half, and the rest has no known cause. This sample has roughly 92,000 clones in its table, and 87% of those were observed once. Jointly, the top ten make up 1.4% to 1.5% of the sample. The source material was CD4+ or CD8+ T cells sorted from blood, sampled in a trial of the OX40 agonist ivuxolimab. These receptors were taken from an adult with an advanced solid tumor such as melanoma, head and neck, liver or kidney cancer.

This clone occurred a few times. The CDR3 reads CSVFPSPASPSTDTQYF. CDR3 in DNA: TGCAGCGTTTTCCCCTCCCCGGCTAGCCCTAGCACAGATACGCAGTATTTT. J is TRBJ2-3 and V is TRBV29-1; tentatively, D is TRBD2 (5 bases). Germline CDR1 and CDR2: SQVTM and ANQGSEA. This CDR3 comprises 17 residues. Trimming stripped 5 bases from V and 0 bases from J, with 21 bases between.

V and J are TRBV5-1 and TRBJ2-5; D may correspond to TRBD1 or TRBD2 (5 bases each). CDR1 SGHRS and CDR2 YFSETQ come from the germline V gene. V was shortened by 4 bases and J by 2 bases, with 12 bases between the two germline ends. CDR3 size: 14 residues. The CDR3 here is CASSPGRRQETQYF. The CDR3 DNA sequence: TGCGCCAGCAGCCCGGGACGCCGTCAAGAGACCCAGTACTTC.

The V call is TRBV7-2, the J call TRBJ1-6, with TRBD1 as a possible D gene (6 bases). Germline CDR1 reads SGHTA; CDR2 reads FQGNSA. The CDR3 runs 15 residues. V was clipped by 2 bases and J by 7 bases, with 12 bases between them. CDR3 amino acids: CASSLLQGSNSPLHF. In DNA, the CDR3 is TGTGCCAGCAGCTTACTACAGGGCTCAAATTCACCCCTCCACTTT. Using reference TRBV7-2 and TRBJ1-6 for the parts outside the CDR3, the full variable domain is GAGVSQSPSNKVTEKGKDVELRCDPISGHTALYWYRQSLGQGLEFLIYFQGNSAPDKSGLPSDRFSAERTGGSVSTLTIQRTQQEDSAVYLCASSLLQGSNSPLHFGNGTRLTVT.

This rearrangement joins TRBV27 to TRBJ1-5, with D perhaps matching TRBD1 (6 bases). Trimming left V 4 bases short and J 6 bases short, with 22 bases between. This CDR3 spans 17 amino acids. From germline, CDR1 is MNHEY and CDR2 SMNVEV (reference sequence). CDR3 sequence reads: CASSSGIGGRRGQPQHF. The CDR3 DNA follows: TGTGCCAGCAGTTCAGGGATTGGGGGGCGCCGAGGTCAGCCCCAGCATTTT.

The V and J genes are TRBV30 and TRBJ2-1; 11 bases line up with TRBD2. Germline CDR1 reads GTSNPN; CDR2 reads SVGIG (reference sequence). The CDR3 length is 14 residues. The junction had 3 bases not matched to a gene; V was cut back by 3 bases and J by 5 bases. CDR3 bases: TGTGCCTGGAGGGGACTAGCGGCCCACAATGAGCAGTTCTTC. Translated, it gives CAWRGLAAHNEQFF.

The V gene is TRBV7-2, the J gene TRBJ2-5, with D uncertain. The CDR3 is made up of 14 amino acids. V was cut by 5 bases and J by 5 bases, with 15 bases left in between. Germline V CDR1 and CDR2: SGHTA, FQGNSA. In DNA, the CDR3 is TGTGCCAGCAGCCGCGCCGAGCGAGTGGAGACCCAGTACTTC. This sequence encodes CASSRAERVETQYF.

About this clone: Other DNA sequences in this specimen translate into the identical CDR3. The chain employs TRBV6-1 and TRBJ2-7, with no clear D. CDR1 and CDR2 from the germline V gene are MNHNS and SASEGT. The CDR3 totals 13 residues. Trimming pared 4 bases from V and 1 base from J, leaving 8 bases between. CDR3 nucleotide sequence: TGTGCCAGCAGTGTGGGCCGGTCCTACGAGCAGTACTTC. Its protein is CASSVGRSYEQYF.

J is TRBJ1-5 and V is TRBV7-6; D ambiguous. Trimming stripped 1 base from V and 5 bases from J, with 15 bases between. The V gene's germline CDR1 is SGHVS and CDR2 FNYEAQ. This CDR3 is built from 16 residues. CDR3 sequence reads: CASSLGSAGWHQPQHF. DNA of the CDR3: TGTGCCAGCAGCTTAGGATCGGCAGGATGGCATCAGCCCCAGCATTTT.

V and J are TRBV30 and TRBJ1-2; no clear D gene. The CDR3 spans 12 residues. Germline V CDR1 and CDR2: GTSNPN, SVGIG (reference sequence). V lost 0 bases to trimming and J lost 8 bases, with 10 bases between them. CDR3 coding DNA: TGTGCCTGGAGTGTAAGTAGCGTGGGCTACACCTTC. Its protein product is CAWSVSSVGYTF.

Comment on this clone: This sample also contains other DNA sequences that code for the same CDR3. The chain combines TRBV5-1 with TRBJ2-6, with a possible D match to TRBD1 (6 bases). V was trimmed by 0 bases and J by 2 bases, leaving 6 bases between them. The CDR3 sequence is 15 residues long. Germline values: CDR1 SGHRS, CDR2 YFSETQ. The chain's CDR3 is CASSLEGAGANVLTF. The CDR3 DNA reads as TGCGCCAGCAGCTTGGAGGGGGCTGGGGCCAACGTCCTGACTTTC.

V and J are TRBV30 and TRBJ2-4, with 9 bases that match TRBD2. Germline trimming cut 2 bases from V and 6 bases from J; bases unmatched to any gene: 8. Germline V gene lookup returns CDR1 GTSNPN and CDR2 SVGIG (reference sequence). This CDR3 is 15 amino acids long. The CDR3 coding sequence is TGTGCCTGGAGTTCCCCGGATAGCGGGAGAAACATTCAGTACTTC. Residues: CAWSSPDSGRNIQYF. Together with reference TRBV30 and TRBJ2-4, the CDR3 gives the full variable domain: SQTIHQWPATLVQPVGSPLSLECTVEGTSNPNLYWYRQAAGRGLQLLFYSVGIGQISSEVPQNLSASRPQDRQFILSSKKLLLSDSGFYLCAWSSPDSGRNIQYFGAGTRLSVL.

This clone was recorded once. The V gene is TRBV5-1, the J gene TRBJ1-1, with 8 bases lining up with TRBD1. V lost 3 bases, J lost 5 bases, and 6 bases stayed unmatched. This CDR3 has 14 amino acids. Germline lookup yields CDR1 SGHRS and CDR2 YFSETQ. CDR3 region: CASSSVTGETEAFF. In DNA form, the CDR3 reads TGCGCCAGCAGCTCTGTGACAGGGGAAACTGAAGCTTTCTTT.

J is TRBJ2-3 and V is TRBV7-9, with 15 bases lining up with TRBD2. The germline CDR1 and CDR2 sequences are SEHNR and FQNEAQ (reference sequence). V lost 3 bases and J lost 4; bases outside the gene matches: 5. The CDR3 runs to 17 residues. CDR3 in amino acids: CASSFGLAGGNSDTQYF. In DNA form, the CDR3 reads TGTGCCAGCAGCTTCGGACTAGCGGGGGGGAATTCAGATACGCAGTATTTT.

The sample holds one count of this clone. The chain combines TRBV4-1 with TRBJ2-7; 11 positions agree with TRBD1. This CDR3 comprises 17 residues. Germline trimming cut 4 bases from V and 0 bases from J; bases unmatched to any gene: 8. Germline loops: CDR1 MGHRA, CDR2 YSYEKL. The CDR3 here is CASSLRPGQGVSYEQYF. CDR3 in DNA: TGCGCCAGCAGCCTAAGGCCGGGACAGGGGGTCTCCTACGAGCAGTACTTC.

The chain recombines TRBV6-1 with TRBJ1-1; D gene ambiguous. CDR3 length: 14 amino acids. Trimming pared 7 bases from V and 0 bases from J, leaving 12 bases between. Germline V gene sequence: CDR1 MNHNS, CDR2 SASEGT. CDR3: CASTVWQLNTEAFF. DNA for the CDR3: TGTGCCAGCACTGTTTGGCAATTGAACACTGAAGCTTTCTTT.

The CDR3 nucleotides are TGTGCCAGCAGTTTACAGGACAGGGCCTCCCCCCTCCACTTT. Translating gives CASSLQDRASPLHF. This sequence joins TRBV27 and TRBJ1-6, with TRBD1 matching over 8 bases. There are 14 residues in the CDR3. Unmatched junction bases numbered 7, after V lost 2 bases and J lost 13 bases. Per the germline V gene, CDR1 is MNHEY and CDR2 is SMNVEV (reference sequence).

This chain joins TRBV6-6 and TRBJ2-1, with TRBD1 matching over 8 bases. The CDR3 consists of 14 residues. The J segment lost 4 bases and the V segment lost 6 bases, leaving 5 bases of the junction unmatched. Looked up from germline, CDR1 is MNHNY and CDR2 is SVGAGI (reference sequence). The CDR3 DNA reads as TGTGCCAGCAGCCCAGGACAGGGATACAATGAGCAGTTCTTC. It codes for CASSPGQGYNEQFF.

The chain carries TRBV19 and TRBJ2-2; D unresolved. The CDR3 contains 15 residues. V gave up 9 bases and J gave up 6 bases, with 20 bases separating them. Germline V CDR1 and CDR2: LNHDA, SQIVND (reference sequence). DNA of the CDR3: TGTGCCAGCCAGTCAGCCTTAGAGGATTCCGGGGAGCTGTTTTTT. Protein product: CASQSALEDSGELFF.

V and J are TRBV10-3 and TRBJ2-1; the D is unclear. The CDR3 consists of 13 residues. V was cut by 6 bases and J by 6 bases, with 12 bases left in between. The V gene's germline CDR1 is ENHRY and CDR2 SYGVKD. CDR3 nucleotide sequence: TGTGCCATCAGGACTCAGCTCCTCAATGAGCAGTTCTTC. This encodes CAIRTQLLNEQFF.

The J gene is TRBJ2-1, the V gene TRBV28, with 11 nucleotides matching TRBD2. This CDR3 region has 15 residues. J gave up 5 bases and V 6 bases, and 6 bases lay outside the gene matches. Per germline, CDR1 MDHEN and CDR2 SYDVKM. As DNA, the CDR3 is TGTGCCAGCAGCCTGACTAGCGGGAACCACAATGAGCAGTTCTTC. Protein sequence: CASSLTSGNHNEQFF.

The genes are TRBV6-1 and TRBJ1-5; D is unclear. Germline-derived CDR1 and CDR2 are MNHNS and SASEGT. CDR3 length: 17 residues. The V end lost 0 bases, the J end lost 0 bases, and 12 bases lay between the germline ends. CDR3 loop: CASSEALRRISNQPQHF. DNA of the CDR3: TGTGCCAGCAGTGAAGCGCTTCGGCGGATTAGCAATCAGCCCCAGCATTTT.